This TCR beta chain stems from a study of identical twins. The study, taken as a whole, reports: Modelling approaches yielded underestimates of out-of-frame TCR alpha sharing between monozygotic twins. Alpha sequences that were out-of-frame and twin-shared showed an excess of low generation probability.

J was trimmed by 5 bases and V by 3 bases; bases with no gene match: 6. The CDR3 loop spans 16 amino acids. A universal primer site was created by template switching, with the cDNA bearing unique molecular identifiers. TCRdb passed the 5' RACE reads through MiXCR, listing each CDR3 protein once. The sample records approximately 530,000 distinct CDR3 sequences, around 22% being singletons. This clonotype occurred many times. Its antigen is as yet unknown. Healthy Caucasian individuals made up all the donors. These records were also assigned to another study, of yellow fever vaccine responses in identical twins.

This TCR was recovered from a woman in her late teens or twenties in good health. The sample taken for sequencing was CD4+ T cells sorted from blood. This chain connects TRBV12-3 or TRBV12-4 to TRBJ2-5, with 13 bases identical to TRBD2. The CDR3 DNA reads as TGTGCCAGCAGTTTCCGACTAGCGGGAGGACTGGAGACCCAGTACTTC. This codes for CASSFRLAGGLETQYF.